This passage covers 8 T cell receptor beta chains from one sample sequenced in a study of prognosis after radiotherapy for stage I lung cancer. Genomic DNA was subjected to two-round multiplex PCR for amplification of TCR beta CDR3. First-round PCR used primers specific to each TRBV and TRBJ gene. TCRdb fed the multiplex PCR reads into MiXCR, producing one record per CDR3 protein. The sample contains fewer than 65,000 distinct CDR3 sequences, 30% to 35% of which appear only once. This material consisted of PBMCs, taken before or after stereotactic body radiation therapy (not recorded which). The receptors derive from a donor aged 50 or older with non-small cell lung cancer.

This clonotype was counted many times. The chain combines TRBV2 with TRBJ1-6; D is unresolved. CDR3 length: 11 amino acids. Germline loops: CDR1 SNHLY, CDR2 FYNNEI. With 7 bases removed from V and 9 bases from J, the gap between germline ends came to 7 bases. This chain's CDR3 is CASNTFSPLHF. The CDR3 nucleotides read TGTGCCAGCAATACGTTTTCACCCCTCCACTTT.

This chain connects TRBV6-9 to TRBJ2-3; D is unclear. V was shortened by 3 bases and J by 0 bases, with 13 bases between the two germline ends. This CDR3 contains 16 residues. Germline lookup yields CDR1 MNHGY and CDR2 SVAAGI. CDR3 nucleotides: TGTGCCAGCAGTTACAAAAGAGTCCAAAGCACAGATACGCAGTATTTT. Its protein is CASSYKRVQSTDTQYF.

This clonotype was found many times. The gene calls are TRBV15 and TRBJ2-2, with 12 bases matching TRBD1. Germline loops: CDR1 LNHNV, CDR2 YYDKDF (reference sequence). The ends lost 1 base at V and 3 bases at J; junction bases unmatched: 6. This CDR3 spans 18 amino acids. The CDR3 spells CATSRAGTGGPYTGELFF. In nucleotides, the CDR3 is TGTGCCACCAGCAGAGCCGGGACAGGGGGCCCGTACACCGGGGAGCTGTTTTTT.

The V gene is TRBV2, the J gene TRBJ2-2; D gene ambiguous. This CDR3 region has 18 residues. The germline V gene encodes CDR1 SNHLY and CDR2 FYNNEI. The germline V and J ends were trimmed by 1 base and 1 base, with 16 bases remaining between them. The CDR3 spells CASSEGGIKKVNTGELFF. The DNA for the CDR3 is TGTGCCAGCAGTGAAGGCGGTATAAAGAAGGTGAACACCGGGGAGCTGTTTTTT. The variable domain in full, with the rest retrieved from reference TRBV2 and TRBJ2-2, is EPEVTQTPSHQVTQMGQEVILRCVPISNHLYFYWYRQILGQKVEFLVSFYNNEISEKSEIFDDQFSVERPDGSNFTLKIRSTKLEDSAMYFCASSEGGIKKVNTGELFFGEGSRLTVL.

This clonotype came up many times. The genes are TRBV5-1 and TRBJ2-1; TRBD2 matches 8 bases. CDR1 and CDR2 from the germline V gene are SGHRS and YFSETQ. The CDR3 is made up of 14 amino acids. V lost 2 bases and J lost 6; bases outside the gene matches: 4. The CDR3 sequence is CASSFMTSVNEQFF. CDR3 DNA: TGCGCCAGCAGCTTTATGACTAGCGTCAATGAGCAGTTCTTC.

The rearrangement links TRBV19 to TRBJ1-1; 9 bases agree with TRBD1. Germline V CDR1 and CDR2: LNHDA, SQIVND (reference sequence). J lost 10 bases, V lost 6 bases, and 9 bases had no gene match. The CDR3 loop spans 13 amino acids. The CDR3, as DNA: TGTGCCAGTAGGTCGTACAGGGGGCTGGGAGCTTTCTTT. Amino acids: CASRSYRGLGAFF.

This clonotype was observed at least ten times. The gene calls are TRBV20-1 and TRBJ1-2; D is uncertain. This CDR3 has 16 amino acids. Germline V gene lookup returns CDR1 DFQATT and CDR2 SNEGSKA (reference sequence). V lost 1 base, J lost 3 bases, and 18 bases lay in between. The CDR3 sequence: CSARATGIDNYYGYTF. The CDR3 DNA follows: TGCAGTGCTAGAGCGACGGGTATTGATAATTACTATGGCTACACCTTC.

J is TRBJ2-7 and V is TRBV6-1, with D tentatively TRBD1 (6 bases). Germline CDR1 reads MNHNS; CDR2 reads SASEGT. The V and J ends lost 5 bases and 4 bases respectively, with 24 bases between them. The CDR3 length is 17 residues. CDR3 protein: CASSTTLSGTCRYEQYF. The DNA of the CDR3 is TGTGCCAGCAGTACTACCCTATCCGGGACATGTCGTTACGAGCAGTACTTC.